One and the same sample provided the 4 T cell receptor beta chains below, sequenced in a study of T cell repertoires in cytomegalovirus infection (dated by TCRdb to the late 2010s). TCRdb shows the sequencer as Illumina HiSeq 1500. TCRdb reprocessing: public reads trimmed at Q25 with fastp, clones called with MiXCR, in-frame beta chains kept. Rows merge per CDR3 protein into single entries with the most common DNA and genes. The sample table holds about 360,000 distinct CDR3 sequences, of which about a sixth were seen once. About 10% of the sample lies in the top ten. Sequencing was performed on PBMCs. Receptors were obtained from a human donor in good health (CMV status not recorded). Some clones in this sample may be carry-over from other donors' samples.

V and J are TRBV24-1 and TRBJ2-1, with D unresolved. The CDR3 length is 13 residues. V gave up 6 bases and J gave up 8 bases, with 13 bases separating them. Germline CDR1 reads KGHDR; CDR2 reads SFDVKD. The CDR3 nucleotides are TGTGCCACCAGTAAAGACGGGCTTGATGAGCAGTTCTTC. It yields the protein CATSKDGLDEQFF.

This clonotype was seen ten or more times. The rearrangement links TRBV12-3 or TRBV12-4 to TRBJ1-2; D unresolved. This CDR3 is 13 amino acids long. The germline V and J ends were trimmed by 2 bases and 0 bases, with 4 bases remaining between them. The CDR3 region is CASSLTPNYGYTF. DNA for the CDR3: TGTGCCAGCAGTTTAACTCCTAACTATGGCTACACCTTC.

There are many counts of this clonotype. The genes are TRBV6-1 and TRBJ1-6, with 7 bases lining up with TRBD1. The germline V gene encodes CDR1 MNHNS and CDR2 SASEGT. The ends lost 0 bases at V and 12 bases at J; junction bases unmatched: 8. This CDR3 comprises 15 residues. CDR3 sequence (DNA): TGTGCCAGCAGTGAAGCGCTTCCTAGGGGGCGACCCCTCCACTTT. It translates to CASSEALPRGRPLHF.

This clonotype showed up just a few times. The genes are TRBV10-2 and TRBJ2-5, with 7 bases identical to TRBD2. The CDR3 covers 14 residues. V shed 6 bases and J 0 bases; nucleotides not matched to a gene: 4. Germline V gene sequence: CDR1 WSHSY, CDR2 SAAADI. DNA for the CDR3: TGCGCCAGCAGGGCTAGCGGATACCAAGAGACCCAGTACTTC. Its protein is CASRASGYQETQYF.